This TCR beta chain was profiled in a study of shared clonotypes between healthy human individuals. Study at large: Each donor's CD4 naive and CD4 memory cells filled three plates apiece, CD8 naive two, and CD8 memory one. Notes on the study in general: Only blood underwent sampling, and tissue repertoires likely differ. As a rule, naive subsets had a larger estimated richness than memory subsets.

As regards this clone: The target antigen is unknown. Distinct nucleotide sequences in the sample also encode this CDR3.

Using immunoSEQ multiplex PCR, the repertoire was profiled, and TCRdb retains in-frame clones only, with some absent. The table has 2 million to 2.5 million clones, approximately 96% seen once; the top ten hold over 0.1%. The CDR3 is made up of 14 amino acids. Trimming took off 6 bases at V and 4 bases at J, with 15 bases between the two ends. Germline CDR1 reads SNHLY; CDR2 reads FYNNEI. This chain uses TRBV2 with TRBJ1-1; a weak D match, TRBD1 (6 bases). Sequences were obtained from naive CD4+ T cells sorted from blood. Noted subset: CD45RA+ positively selected. The origin of this receptor is a man in his late teens or twenties in good health. The CDR3 nucleotides read TGTGCCAGCAGGCCGATACAGGGCCGCACTGAAGCTTTCTTT. This encodes CASRPIQGRTEAFF.